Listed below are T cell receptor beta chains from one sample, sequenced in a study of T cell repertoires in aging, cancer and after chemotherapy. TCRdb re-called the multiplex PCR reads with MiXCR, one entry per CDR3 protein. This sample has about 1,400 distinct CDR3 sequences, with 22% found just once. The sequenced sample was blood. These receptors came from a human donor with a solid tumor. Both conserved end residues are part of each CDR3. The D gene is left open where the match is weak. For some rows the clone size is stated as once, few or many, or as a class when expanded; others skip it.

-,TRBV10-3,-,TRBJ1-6,CASSLGGESYNSPLHF,TGTGCCAGCTCCCTAGGGGGGGAATCCTATAATTCACCCCTCCACTTT
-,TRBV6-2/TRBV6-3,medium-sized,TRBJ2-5,CASSYGGGQETQYF,TGTGCCAGCAGTTACGGGGGTGGCCAAGAGACCCAGTACTTC
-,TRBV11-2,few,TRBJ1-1,CASRPMVGGNTEAFF,TGTGCCAGCAGACCCATGGTTGGAGGGAACACTGAAGCTTTCTTT
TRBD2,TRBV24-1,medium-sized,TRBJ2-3,CATSDPGLAGRGPDTQYF,TGTGCCACCAGTGATCCAGGACTAGCGGGGAGGGGGCCAGATACGCAGTATTTT
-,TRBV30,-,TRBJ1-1,CACNLGYTEAFF,TGTGCCTGTAATCTGGGATACACTGAAGCTTTCTTT
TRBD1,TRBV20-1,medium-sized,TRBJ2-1,CSAADRGVEQFF,TGCAGTGCCGCCGACAGGGGCGTTGAGCAGTTCTTC
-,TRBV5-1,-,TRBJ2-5,CASSHSGDPYQETQYF,TGCGCCAGCAGCCATTCTGGCGACCCGTACCAAGAGACCCAGTACTTC
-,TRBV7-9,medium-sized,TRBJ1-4,CASSFRGQLNEKLFF,TGTGCCAGCAGCTTCCGAGGGCAGCTTAATGAAAAACTGTTTTTT
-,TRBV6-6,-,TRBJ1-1,CASRLQAAGTKAFF,TGTGCCAGCAGATTACAAGCGGCGGGCACTAAAGCTTTCTTT
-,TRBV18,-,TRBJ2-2,CASSPPNRANTGELFF,TGTGCCAGCTCACCACCGAACAGGGCGAACACCGGGGAGCTGTTTTTT
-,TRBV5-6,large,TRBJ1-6,CASSVGENSPLHF,TGTGCCAGCAGCGTGGGGGAGAATTCACCCCTCCACTTT
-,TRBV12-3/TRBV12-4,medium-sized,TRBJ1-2,CASSNALAGEAGYTF,TGTGCCAGCAGTAACGCCCTTGCAGGGGAGGCAGGCTACACCTTC
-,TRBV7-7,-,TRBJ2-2,CASSLNAERARSGELFF,TGTGCCAGCAGCTTAAACGCAGAGCGGGCACGGAGCGGGGAGCTGTTTTTT
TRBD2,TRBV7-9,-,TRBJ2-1,CASSLRTSGRVAYNEQFF,TGTGCCAGCAGCTTGAGGACTAGCGGGAGGGTGGCCTACAATGAGCAGTTCTTC
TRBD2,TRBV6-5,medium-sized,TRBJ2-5,CASRWTSGETQYF,TGTGCCAGCAGGTGGACTAGCGGAGAGACCCAGTACTTC
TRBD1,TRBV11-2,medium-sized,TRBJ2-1,CASSLSGLGQGRYNEQFF,TGTGCCAGCAGCTTAAGCGGCTTAGGACAGGGAAGATACAATGAGCAGTTCTTC
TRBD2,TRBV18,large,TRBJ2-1,CASSPPGTSGFTNEQFF,TGTGCCAGCTCACCACCGGGTACTAGCGGCTTTACAAATGAGCAGTTCTTC
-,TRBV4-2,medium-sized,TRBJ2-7,CASSQERSYEQYF,TGTGCCAGCAGCCAAGAGAGGTCCTACGAGCAGTACTTC
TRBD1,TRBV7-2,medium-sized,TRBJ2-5,CASSLKQAGTVTQETQYF,TGTGCCAGCAGCTTAAAGCAGGCCGGGACAGTGACACAAGAGACCCAGTACTTC
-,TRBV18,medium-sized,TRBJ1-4,CASSAQGYEKLFF,TGTGCCAGCTCGGCTCAGGGGTATGAAAAACTGTTTTTT
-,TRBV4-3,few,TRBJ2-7,CASSQDVLREDSYEQYF,TGCGCCAGCAGCCAAGATGTACTGCGGGAAGATTCCTACGAGCAGTACTTC
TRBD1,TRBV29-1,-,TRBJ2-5,CSVAYRGPGETQYF,TGCAGCGTCGCTTACAGGGGGCCCGGAGAGACCCAGTACTTC
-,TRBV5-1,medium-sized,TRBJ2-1,CASSSENPNEQFF,TGCGCCAGCAGCTCAGAAAACCCCAATGAGCAGTTCTTC
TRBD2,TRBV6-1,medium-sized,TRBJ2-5,CAATSGTETQYF,TGTGCCGCGACTAGCGGGACAGAGACCCAGTACTTC
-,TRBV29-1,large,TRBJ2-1,CSAEMAVGYNEQFF,TGCAGCGCCGAGATGGCGGTCGGATACAATGAGCAGTTCTTC
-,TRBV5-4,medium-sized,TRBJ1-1,CASSPMRGDTEAFF,TGTGCCAGCAGCCCTATGAGGGGGGACACTGAAGCTTTCTTT
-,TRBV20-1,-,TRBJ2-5,CSARDLGVETQYF,TGCAGTGCTAGAGATTTAGGAGTGGAGACCCAGTACTTC